A single sample is the source of the 3 T cell receptor beta chains below, sequenced in a study of glioma-infiltrating T cells. Using RNA template, CDR3s of TCR alpha and beta were amplified with iRepertoire arm-PCR. TCRdb fed the multiplex PCR reads into MiXCR, producing one record per CDR3 protein. The sample holds around 100,000 distinct CDR3 sequences, around 28% seen once. The sample comprised glioma tissue, nonneoplastic brain tissue, or PBMCs (not recorded which). These receptors came from a human donor with low-grade glioma or glioblastoma, undergoing nonglioma brain surgery, or in good health (not recorded which).

This clonotype was recorded many times. The V and J genes are TRBV5-1 and TRBJ2-3; a weak D match, TRBD1 (5 bases). V was shortened by 3 bases and J by 0 bases, with 8 bases between the two germline ends. CDR3 length equals 14 residues. CDR1 and CDR2 from the germline V gene are SGHRS and YFSETQ. The CDR3 spells CASSYQGSTDTQYF. The CDR3 DNA sequence: TGCGCCAGCAGCTATCAGGGAAGCACAGATACGCAGTATTTT.

V is TRBV29-1 and J is TRBJ2-2; D is ambiguous. Germline CDR1 is SQVTM and CDR2 is ANQGSEA. V lost 3 bases, J lost 7 bases, and 9 bases lay in between. The CDR3 has 12 amino acids. The CDR3 coding sequence is TGCAGCGTTGAGGTCGAAGGCGGGGAGCTGTTTTTT. Protein: CSVEVEGGELFF.

This clonotype was seen a handful of times. The V gene is TRBV12-3 or TRBV12-4, the J gene TRBJ1-1; 11 bases are shared with TRBD1. The CDR3 is 15 residues long. Trimming took 6 bases from V and 4 from J; bases not matched to a gene: 7. The CDR3 DNA sequence: TGTGCCAGCAGCCCTGGACAGGGGGCGAGCACTGAAGCTTTCTTT. It codes for CASSPGQGASTEAFF.